The 3 T cell receptor beta chains given below trace back to one sample, sequenced in a study of CD8 T cells in ankylosing spondylitis (dated by TCRdb to 2017 to 2019). Library creation used 5' RACE. The reads were generated on an Illumina HiSeq 2500. The public reads were quality trimmed at Q25 with fastp and then assembled into clones with MiXCR by TCRdb, keeping productive beta chains. All rows with the same CDR3 protein become a single entry with the most common DNA and genes. The sample yields some 250,000 distinct CDR3 sequences; approximately 9% were counted once. The ten largest clones add up to approximately 6.3% of the sample. The specimen was blood, either unsorted or a sorted T cell fraction (not recorded which). The receptor set was obtained from a male donor with ankylosing spondylitis or in good health (not recorded which).

The chain uses TRBV20-1 and TRBJ2-1, with TRBD2 matching over 16 bases. In germline, CDR1 is DFQATT, CDR2 SNEGSKA (reference sequence). J gave up 0 bases and V 3 bases, and 8 bases lay outside the gene matches. The CDR3 length is 19 residues. In nucleotides, the CDR3 is TGCAGTGCTAGGGCACCGGGACTAGCGGGGGGGAGCTCCTACAATGAGCAGTTCTTC. As protein: CSARAPGLAGGSSYNEQFF.

This clonotype appeared many times. V usage is TRBV29-1 and J usage is TRBJ2-3; 10 nucleotides agree with TRBD2. CDR1 SQVTM and CDR2 ANQGSEA come from the germline V gene. With 0 bases clipped from V and 7 bases from J, the junction kept 10 bases outside the gene matches. This CDR3 has 16 amino acids. The CDR3 sequence: CSVEDGASGGRNTQYF. The CDR3 DNA reads TGCAGCGTTGAAGATGGGGCTAGCGGGGGAAGGAATACGCAGTATTTT.

This clonotype came up many times. The chain carries TRBV5-1 and TRBJ2-1; 13 positions agree with TRBD2. V dropped 0 bases and J dropped 3; count of bases not matched to a gene: 12. The CDR3 runs 20 residues. The germline V gene encodes CDR1 SGHRS and CDR2 YFSETQ. CDR3 coding DNA: TGCGCCAGCAGCTTGGCAGCGGGACTAGCGGGACTAGGTAGCTACAATGAGCAGTTCTTC. Its protein is CASSLAAGLAGLGSYNEQFF.